This T cell receptor (beta chain) was sequenced during a study of radiotherapy plus CTLA-4 blockade in lung cancer. As for the study in general: Objective responses were documented in around 19% of patients, with disease control in 31%. Study conclusions and caveats: Among blood TCR repertoires after radiotherapy plus ipilimumab, tumor-derived clones expanded.

CTLA-4 blockade using ipilimumab, together with focal radiation, was received by patients with chemo-refractory metastatic non-small-cell lung cancer. Produced via immunoSEQ multiplex PCR; TCRdb's table is partial and in-frame only. The table has some 110,000 clones, over 65% seen once. Points on this clone: Its target is not known.

The sequenced sample was peripheral blood, obtained from a patient treated with radiotherapy plus ipilimumab. This TCR derives from a human donor with non-small cell lung cancer that progressed on radiotherapy plus ipilimumab. Some clones in this sample may be carry-over from other donors' samples.

CDR3 nucleotide sequence: TGTGCCATCAGCGATTGGGGCCGAATGAACACTGAAGCTTTCTTT. Translated: CAISDWGRMNTEAFF. V gene TRBV10-3 combines with J gene TRBJ1-1; tentative D call: TRBD1 (5 bases). The CDR3 sequence is 15 residues long. The V and J ends lost 6 bases and 0 bases respectively, with 14 bases between them. Germline V gives CDR1 ENHRY, CDR2 SYGVKD.